The 30 T cell receptor beta chains below come from one sample, sequenced in a study of PD-1 blockade in classical Hodgkin lymphoma. Sequencing used immunoSEQ multiplex PCR; TCRdb keeps in-frame clones, though not all of them. The sample shows 30,000 to 35,000 clones, around 90% of them seen only once. All trial patients relapsed after autologous stem cell transplantation. Researchers report purifying CD4+ T cells from thawed PBMCs by magnetic negative selection. The sequenced sample was CD4+ T cells from blood, obtained at baseline. Every receptor here comes from a human donor with classical Hodgkin lymphoma.

The V and J genes are TRBV9 and TRBJ2-2; D gene unclear. The CDR3 covers 15 residues. CDR1 SGDLS and CDR2 YYNGEE come from the germline V gene. Trimming took 0 bases from V and 5 from J, leaving 11 bases between them. CDR3 nucleotides: TGTGCCAGCAGCGTAGAGGGCGCCCTAACCGGGGAGCTGTTTTTT. Its translation: CASSVEGALTGELFF.

The gene calls are TRBV28 and TRBJ1-2; 9 nucleotides match TRBD1. The trim removed 5 bases at V and 4 bases at J, leaving 17 bases unmatched. The CDR3 totals 18 residues. Germline lookup yields CDR1 MDHEN and CDR2 SYDVKM. DNA for the CDR3: TGTGCCAGCAGTAACGCCGGGACAGGGAGTTTTTGGGGCTATGGCTACACCTTC. As protein: CASSNAGTGSFWGYGYTF.

The chain carries TRBV5-1 and TRBJ1-1, with 9 bases that match TRBD1. Germline trimming cut 4 bases from V and 4 bases from J; bases unmatched to any gene: 8. Germline CDR1 and CDR2: SGHRS and YFSETQ. This CDR3 contains 15 residues. CDR3 coding DNA: TGCGCCAGCAGCGAACCGGGACAGGGAATCACTGAAGCTTTCTTT. It translates to CASSEPGQGITEAFF.

This clone was recorded a few times. The V call is TRBV5-1, the J call TRBJ1-2; D remains ambiguous. This CDR3 is 16 amino acids long. Trimming pared 0 bases from V and 2 bases from J, leaving 14 bases between. Germline values: CDR1 SGHRS, CDR2 YFSETQ. The CDR3 loop is CASSLEAPRINYGYTF. As DNA, the CDR3 is TGCGCCAGCAGCTTGGAGGCCCCACGGATAAACTATGGCTACACCTTC.

The chain uses TRBV18 and TRBJ1-5; no reliable D call. This CDR3 contains 15 residues. CDR1 and CDR2 (germline): KGHSH, LQKENI. Trimming pared 3 bases from V and 6 bases from J, leaving 15 bases between. Here the CDR3 reads CASSPLAGSGQPQHF. The CDR3 DNA reads as TGTGCCAGCTCACCCCTGGCGGGGTCGGGTCAGCCCCAGCATTTT. The whole variable domain, filled in from reference TRBV18 and TRBJ1-5, reads NAGVMQNPRHLVRRRGQEARLRCSPMKGHSHVYWYRQLPEEGLKFMVYLQKENIIDESGMPKERFSAEFPKEGPSILRIQQVVRGDSAAYFCASSPLAGSGQPQHFGDGTRLSIL.

The chain employs TRBV14 and TRBJ2-1; D possibly corresponds to TRBD2 (6 bases). This CDR3 is built from 14 residues. V lost 3 bases and J 9 bases, leaving 15 bases between the germline ends. The germline CDR1 and CDR2 sequences are SGHDN and FVKESK. The CDR3 region is CASSQGDLSPEQFF. In DNA form, the CDR3 reads TGTGCCAGCAGCCAGGGGGACTTGTCGCCTGAGCAGTTCTTC.

This clone was seen a single time. This chain connects TRBV6-1 to TRBJ1-2; TRBD1 aligns across 7 bases. CDR1 and CDR2 from the germline V gene are MNHNS and SASEGT. The CDR3 length is 15 residues. Germline trimming cut 5 bases from V and 0 bases from J; bases unmatched to any gene: 6. CDR3 DNA: TGTGCCAGCAGTTCAGGGGGAGGGGCTAACTATGGCTACACCTTC. It is translated as CASSSGGGANYGYTF.

The V call is TRBV27, the J call TRBJ2-7; D is undetermined. This CDR3 has 15 residues. The V gene lost 7 bases and the J gene lost 0 bases, with 16 bases spanning the gap. The V gene's germline CDR1 is MNHEY and CDR2 SMNVEV (reference sequence). The chain's CDR3 is CASTPRVLGSYEQYF. CDR3 nucleotide sequence: TGTGCCAGCACCCCCCGGGTACTGGGCTCCTACGAGCAGTACTTC.

This chain links TRBV28 with TRBJ2-5; no firm D call. The length of the CDR3 is 14 residues. Germline-derived CDR1 and CDR2 are MDHEN and SYDVKM. The V gene lost 1 base and the J gene lost 7 bases, with 13 bases spanning the gap. The CDR3 protein is CASSLSAGWGTQYF. DNA for the CDR3: TGTGCCAGCAGTTTATCTGCAGGTTGGGGGACCCAGTACTTC.

CDR3: CASSLDTGLNTGELFF. The CDR3 nucleotides are TGCGCCAGCAGCTTGGATACAGGGCTCAACACCGGGGAGCTGTTTTTT. The chain recombines TRBV5-1 with TRBJ2-2, with TRBD1 as a possible D gene (6 bases). This CDR3 region has 16 residues. The ends were cut back, 0 bases at V and 2 bases at J, with 11 bases in the middle. Germline lookup yields CDR1 SGHRS and CDR2 YFSETQ.

The chain combines TRBV19 with TRBJ2-1; TRBD2 aligns across 8 bases. With V trimmed by 2 bases and J by 3 bases, 0 bases remained unmatched. Germline assignment: CDR1 LNHDA and CDR2 SQIVND (reference sequence). The CDR3 is 14 residues long. The CDR3 here is CASSIRGGYNEQFF. The CDR3 DNA reads as TGTGCCAGTAGTATACGGGGGGGCTACAATGAGCAGTTCTTC.

This chain connects TRBV6-6 to TRBJ2-7; no reliable D call. Trimming took 8 bases from V and 6 from J, leaving 11 bases between them. The germline V gene encodes CDR1 MNHNY and CDR2 SVGAGI (reference sequence). The CDR3 runs 11 residues. The chain's CDR3 is CASAGSFEQYF. The CDR3 DNA is TGTGCCAGCGCCGGCAGTTTCGAGCAGTACTTC.

This chain connects TRBV30 to TRBJ2-7; the D is unclear. From germline, CDR1 is GTSNPN and CDR2 SVGIG (reference sequence). The CDR3 sequence is 14 residues long. V gave up 2 bases and J gave up 4 bases, with 15 bases separating them. The CDR3: CAWSKGHGSYEQYF. The DNA of the CDR3 is TGTGCCTGGAGTAAAGGCCACGGGTCATACGAGCAGTACTTC.

The V and J genes are TRBV4-1 and TRBJ2-3; the D is unclear. The CDR3 extends over 12 amino acids. The germline V gene encodes CDR1 MGHRA and CDR2 YSYEKL. V was shortened by 3 bases and J by 5 bases, with 6 bases between the two germline ends. The CDR3 reads CASSHAVDTQYF. For the CDR3, the DNA is TGCGCCAGCAGCCATGCCGTAGATACGCAGTATTTT.

This chain connects TRBV7-9 to TRBJ1-4, with 10 nucleotides matching TRBD1. V was clipped by 1 base and J by 10 bases; unmatched bases: 6. The CDR3 consists of 15 residues. The germline CDR1 and CDR2 sequences are SEHNR and FQNEAQ (reference sequence). As DNA, the CDR3 is TGTGCCAGCAGCTTAGGACAGGGGGCTTTGGGAAAACTGTTTTTT. It specifies CASSLGQGALGKLFF.

CDR3 sequence: CASSYSILALGEAYF. The CDR3 DNA sequence: TGTGCCAGCAGTTACTCGATACTGGCTCTCGGAGAGGCGTACTTC. This rearrangement joins TRBV6-5 to TRBJ2-7; D not certain. The CDR3 length is 15 residues. Trimming removed 0 bases from V and 12 bases from J, with 21 bases in between. In germline, CDR1 is MNHEY, CDR2 SVGAGI.

This chain uses TRBV5-1 with TRBJ1-1; a weak D match, TRBD1 (6 bases). V lost 4 bases and J lost 0, with 16 bases in between. The CDR3 loop spans 16 amino acids. CDR1 is SGHRS and CDR2 is YFSETQ in the germline V gene. The CDR3 DNA follows: TGCGCCAGCAGCCCCCAAGCTACAGGGATGAACACTGAAGCTTTCTTT. It yields the protein CASSPQATGMNTEAFF.

The chain uses TRBV7-6 and TRBJ2-2; no clear D gene. With 2 bases removed from V and 1 base from J, the gap between germline ends came to 11 bases. This CDR3 has 16 residues. Germline values: CDR1 SGHVS, CDR2 FNYEAQ. CDR3 loop: CASSLRRERNTGELFF. The CDR3 nucleotides are TGTGCCAGCAGCTTAAGGCGCGAGAGGAACACCGGGGAGCTGTTTTTT.

This clone came up once. The rearrangement uses TRBV11-2 and TRBJ1-2; TRBD1 aligns across 8 bases. Trimming removed 5 bases from V and 10 bases from J; junction bases left unmatched: 9. Germline V gives CDR1 SGHAT, CDR2 FQNNGV. This CDR3 has 13 amino acids. DNA for the CDR3: TGTGCCAGCAGCCTAATGGACAGGGTCGCCTACACCTTC. This translates into CASSLMDRVAYTF.

The V gene is TRBV5-6, the J gene TRBJ1-5, with D perhaps matching TRBD1 (6 bases). This CDR3 is built from 16 residues. Germline V gives CDR1 SGHDT, CDR2 YYEEEE. V lost 2 bases to trimming and J lost 4 bases, with 16 bases between them. CDR3 bases: TGTGCCAGCAGCTTTTACAGGGCAGGGGCAAATCAGCCCCAGCATTTT. Translated, it gives CASSFYRAGANQPQHF.

This chain links TRBV28 with TRBJ2-1; TRBD2 agrees at 7 bases. Germline values: CDR1 MDHEN, CDR2 SYDVKM. There are 17 residues in the CDR3. Germline trimming cut 1 base from V and 3 bases from J; bases unmatched to any gene: 9. The CDR3 is CASSLYPRGRGYNEQFF. The CDR3 DNA reads TGTGCCAGCAGTTTATACCCCCGCGGGAGAGGCTACAATGAGCAGTTCTTC.

This clone was recorded once. This sequence joins TRBV30 and TRBJ1-2; TRBD1 might be the D (5 bases). The CDR3 extends over 15 amino acids. Germline V gene sequence: CDR1 GTSNPN, CDR2 SVGIG (reference sequence). Between the trimmed V and J ends, which lost 5 bases and 7 bases, there was a span of 23 bases. The DNA of the CDR3 is TGTGCCTGGGGTGGCCCCTCATGGGACCGGGGTGGCTACACCTTC. It is translated as CAWGGPSWDRGGYTF.

The chain employs TRBV28 and TRBJ2-7; 7 bases map to TRBD1. The CDR3 is made up of 15 amino acids. Per the germline V gene, CDR1 is MDHEN and CDR2 is SYDVKM. V was clipped by 5 bases and J by 3 bases; unmatched bases: 10. In DNA, the CDR3 is TGTGCCAGCAGTCACCCGGGACAGCCATACTACGAGCAGTACTTC. Amino acids: CASSHPGQPYYEQYF.

A single count supports this clone. The CDR3 nucleotides read TGTGCCAGCAGTGAAGCGAGGGACCCACGGTTGGGTGGCTACACCTTC. Amino acids: CASSEARDPRLGGYTF. V gene TRBV2 combines with J gene TRBJ1-2; possible D gene TRBD1, 5 bases. From germline, CDR1 is SNHLY and CDR2 FYNNEI. This CDR3 comprises 16 residues. V gave up 0 bases and J gave up 7 bases, with 18 bases separating them.

The CDR3 nucleotides read TGTGCCAGCAGTGAAACCCCCTCACCCCTCCACTTT. Translation gives CASSETPSPLHF. The rearrangement joins TRBV2 to TRBJ1-6; D unresolved. Germline V gene data show CDR1 as SNHLY and CDR2 as FYNNEI. V was pared by 2 bases and J by 10 bases, with 6 bases between. The CDR3 totals 12 residues.

The chain recombines TRBV5-1 with TRBJ1-3; weak D call: TRBD1 (5 bases). CDR3 size: 11 residues. V was shortened by 3 bases and J by 14 bases, with 12 bases between the two germline ends. Germline V gene data show CDR1 as SGHRS and CDR2 as YFSETQ. The CDR3 loop is CASSSGSVLYF. The CDR3 nucleotides are TGCGCCAGCAGCTCAGGGTCCGTGTTATATTTT.

The CDR3 is CASSLPFRTPTYEQYF. The CDR3 DNA reads as TGTGCCAGCAGTTTACCATTCCGGACTCCGACCTACGAGCAGTACTTC. The chain has TRBV28 and TRBJ2-7, with D perhaps matching TRBD2 (5 bases). Germline lookup yields CDR1 MDHEN and CDR2 SYDVKM. Between the trimmed V and J ends, which lost 2 bases and 2 bases, there was a span of 16 bases. CDR3 length: 16 residues.

The chain carries TRBV6-1 and TRBJ2-1; weak D call: TRBD2 (5 bases). The length of the CDR3 is 15 residues. Germline loops: CDR1 MNHNS, CDR2 SASEGT. Trimming cost V 3 bases and J 2 bases, with 11 bases left between them. CDR3 in amino acids: CASSEQLGAYNEQFF. CDR3 DNA sequence: TGTGCCAGCAGTGAGCAACTCGGGGCCTACAATGAGCAGTTCTTC.

V is TRBV5-4 and J is TRBJ2-7; the D gene is possibly TRBD2 (7 bases). Between the trimmed V and J ends, which lost 0 bases and 4 bases, there was a span of 14 bases. The CDR3 loop spans 15 amino acids. The germline gives CDR1 SGHNT, CDR2 YYREEE (reference sequence). As DNA, the CDR3 is TGTGCCAGCAGCTTGGGCTTGGGGGGGGCTTACGAGCAGTACTTC. Translating gives CASSLGLGGAYEQYF.

A few counts support this clone. The chain carries TRBV18 and TRBJ1-1; D not resolved. The CDR3 is 13 amino acids. The V and J ends lost 2 bases and 1 base respectively, with 5 bases between them. Germline assignment: CDR1 KGHSH and CDR2 LQKENI. CDR3 amino acids: CASSPLQNTEAFF. The CDR3 region has the DNA TGTGCCAGCTCACCATTGCAGAACACTGAAGCTTTCTTT.